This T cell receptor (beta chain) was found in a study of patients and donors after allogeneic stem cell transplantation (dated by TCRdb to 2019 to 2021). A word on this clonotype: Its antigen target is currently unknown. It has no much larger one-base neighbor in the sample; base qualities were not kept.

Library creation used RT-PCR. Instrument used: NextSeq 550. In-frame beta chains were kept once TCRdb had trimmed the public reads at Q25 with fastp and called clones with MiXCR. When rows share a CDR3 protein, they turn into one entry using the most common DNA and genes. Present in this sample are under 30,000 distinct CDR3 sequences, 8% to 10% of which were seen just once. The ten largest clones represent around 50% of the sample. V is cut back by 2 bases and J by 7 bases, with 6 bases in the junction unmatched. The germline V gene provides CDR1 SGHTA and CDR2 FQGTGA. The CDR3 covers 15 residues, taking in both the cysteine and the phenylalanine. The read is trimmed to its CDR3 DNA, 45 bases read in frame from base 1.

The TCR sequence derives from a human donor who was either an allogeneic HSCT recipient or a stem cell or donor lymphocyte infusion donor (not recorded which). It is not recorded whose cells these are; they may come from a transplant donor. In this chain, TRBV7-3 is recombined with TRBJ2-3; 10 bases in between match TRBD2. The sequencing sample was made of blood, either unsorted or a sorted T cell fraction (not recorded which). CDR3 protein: CASSLSASGGNTQYF. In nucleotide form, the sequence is TGTGCCAGCAGCTTATCGGCTAGCGGGGGAAATACGCAGTATTTT.